The clone carrying this T cell receptor (beta chain) has at least ten counts. Its antigen is not known. This record belongs to a study of regulatory T cells in long-lasting Graves disease. This sample's time point: newly diagnosed GD, antithyroid drugs for less than 3 months. Scientists built the TCR library using RNA that was extracted from PBMCs. From each patient, roughly 9 milliliters of peripheral blood was drawn and collected into an EDTA anticoagulant tube. Libraries of TCR beta came from iRepertoire HTBI primers plus Arm-PCR of CDR3 regions. TCRdb recomputed calls from the multiplex PCR reads with MiXCR, one row per CDR3 protein. Of about 350,000 distinct CDR3 sequences detected, approximately 15% appear once; the ten largest clones hold 30%. The study's findings and limits: TCR diversity was lower in persistent Graves' patients (versus newly diagnosed ones). Accuracy may have suffered from the small sample size.

These data were likewise used in another study, on T cells in Graves' hyperthyroidism and ophthalmopathy. This second report adds: Most expanded thyroid clonotypes above 0.001 recurred in blood.

The TCR was taken from a man aged 35 to 55 with Graves disease. This sample comprised peripheral blood mononuclear cells (PBMCs), obtained at new diagnosis, from a patient treated with antithyroid drugs.

The DNA for the CDR3 is TGTGCCAGCAGCCCATACGGGGACCAAGAGACCCAGTACTTC. Translation: CASSPYGDQETQYF. The V gene is TRBV7-2, the J gene TRBJ2-5, with D possibly TRBD2 on 5 matching bases. Germline values: CDR1 SGHTA, CDR2 FQGNSA. V was shortened by 5 bases and J by 0 bases, with 10 bases between the two germline ends. The CDR3 runs to 14 residues.